One sample yielded the 23 T cell receptor beta chains listed below, sequenced in a study of T cells in Graves' hyperthyroidism and ophthalmopathy. RNA transcripts were the template for amplifying TCR beta CDR3 regions. When the TCR CDR3 underwent first-round RT-PCR, the HTBI primer set was used. In TCRdb, the multiplex PCR reads were re-called with MiXCR into one record per CDR3 protein. The data contain nearly 600,000 distinct CDR3 sequences, roughly 14% of them singletons. The specimen sequenced was blood. Receptors originate from a woman between 25 and 40 years old with Graves' hyperthyroidism that later progressed to Graves' ophthalmopathy.

With regard to this clonotype: A much larger clone is a single base away; this may be a read error. This chain uses TRBV27 with TRBJ2-6, with D perhaps being TRBD1 or TRBD2 (5 bases each). CDR3 length: 19 amino acids. The V end lost 3 bases, the J end lost 0 bases, and 18 bases lay between the germline ends. The V gene's germline CDR1 is MNHEY and CDR2 SMNVEV (reference sequence). The CDR3 region is CASSLTVGTKASGANVLTF. CDR3 DNA: TGTGCCAGCAGTTTGACGGTAGGGACGAAGGCCTCTGGGGCCAACGTCCTGACTTTC.

This clonotype was recorded at least ten times. The V gene is TRBV30, the J gene TRBJ1-1; D is possibly TRBD1 (6 bases). This CDR3 is 13 amino acids long. The V and J ends lost 0 bases and 11 bases respectively, with 16 bases between them. Germline assignment: CDR1 GTSNPN and CDR2 SVGIG (reference sequence). CDR3 loop: CAWSVRGRGWAFF. The CDR3 nucleotides read TGTGCCTGGAGTGTACGTGGCAGGGGTTGGGCTTTCTTT. The variable domain in full, with the rest retrieved from reference TRBV30 and TRBJ1-1, is SQTIHQWPATLVQPVGSPLSLECTVEGTSNPNLYWYRQAAGRGLQLLFYSVGIGQISSEVPQNLSASRPQDRQFILSSKKLLLSDSGFYLCAWSVRGRGWAFFGQGTRLTVV.

With respect to this clonotype: This could be a read error, since a much larger clone is one nucleotide away. The conserved phenylalanine or tryptophan is not found at the CDR3 terminus, so this likely reflects a read error. The chain couples TRBV11-1 to TRBJ2-3; 8 positions match TRBD2. CDR1 SGHAT and CDR2 FQDESV come from the germline V gene (reference sequence). Trimming took 3 bases from V and 1 from J; bases not matched to a gene: 12. The CDR3 is 18 amino acids. The CDR3 DNA sequence: TGTGCCAGCAGCTTGCGTCAGTCGTCTAGCGGGCGCACAGATACGCAGTATTGT. This sequence encodes CASSLRQSSSGRTDTQYC.

The chain joins TRBV29-1 to TRBJ1-1; D not resolved. This CDR3 is built from 13 residues. Trimming cost V 4 bases and J 0 bases, with 9 bases left between them. Germline lookup yields CDR1 SQVTM and CDR2 ANQGSEA. The CDR3 sequence is CSVVKGLNTEAFF. The CDR3, as DNA: TGCAGCGTTGTAAAGGGCCTGAACACTGAAGCTTTCTTT.

This clonotype was seen repeatedly, ten times or more. The V and J genes are TRBV7-2 and TRBJ2-5; possible D gene TRBD2, 6 bases. Per germline, CDR1 SGHTA and CDR2 FQGNSA. V lost 0 bases, J lost 1 base, and 12 bases lay in between. This CDR3 has 16 amino acids. As DNA, the CDR3 is TGTGCCAGCAGCTTAGCGGCGGGGCACCCCCAAGAGACCCAGTACTTC. Its translation: CASSLAAGHPQETQYF.

This clonotype was seen at least ten times. The CDR3 nucleotides read TGCGCCAGCAGCCTCGAAGAGGCAGGGACTGACGAGCAGTACTTC. Protein sequence: CASSLEEAGTDEQYF. V and J are TRBV4-1 and TRBJ2-7; a weak D match, TRBD2 (6 bases). This CDR3 contains 15 residues. Per germline, CDR1 MGHRA and CDR2 YSYEKL. V was shortened by 4 bases and J by 5 bases, with 18 bases between the two germline ends.

This clonotype was recorded a few times. The chain joins TRBV7-9 to TRBJ1-4, with a tentative D call TRBD1 (5 bases). Trimming pared 8 bases from V and 5 bases from J, leaving 12 bases between. This CDR3 has 13 amino acids. Germline values: CDR1 SEHNR, CDR2 FQNEAQ (reference sequence). The CDR3 reads CASGGDRNEKLFF. The CDR3 coding sequence is TGTGCCAGCGGGGGGGATAGGAATGAAAAACTGTTTTTT.

This clonotype occurred many times. The chain combines TRBV10-3 with TRBJ1-1, with D possibly matching TRBD1 (6 bases). Deletions cut 7 bases from V and 0 bases from J, with 18 bases between. Germline-derived CDR1 and CDR2 are ENHRY and SYGVKD. This CDR3 is built from 16 residues. The CDR3 DNA sequence: TGTGCCATCAATCGAGGTGCGGGGGACATGAACACTGAAGCTTTCTTT. Residues: CAINRGAGDMNTEAFF.

This clonotype was seen a few times. The chain carries TRBV7-9 and TRBJ2-1; D tentatively fits TRBD1 or TRBD2 (5 bases each). The germline CDR1 and CDR2 sequences are SEHNR and FQNEAQ (reference sequence). The CDR3 length is 18 residues. V was clipped by 5 bases and J by 0 bases, with 20 bases between them. This CDR3 is CASSPQMGVVSSYNEQFF. The CDR3 DNA follows: TGTGCCAGCAGCCCCCAGATGGGGGTAGTTAGCTCCTACAATGAGCAGTTCTTC. The full variable domain, its missing parts supplied by reference TRBV7-9 and TRBJ2-1, is DTGVSQNPRHKITKRGQNVTFRCDPISEHNRLYWYRQTLGQGPEFLTYFQNEAQLEKSRLLSDRFSAERPKGSFSTLEIQRTEQGDSAMYLCASSPQMGVVSSYNEQFFGPGTRLTVL.

This clonotype was seen only a few times. This sequence joins TRBV20-1 and TRBJ1-5; unclear D gene. V lost 0 bases and J lost 4, with 19 bases in between. The CDR3 contains 17 residues. Looked up from germline, CDR1 is DFQATT and CDR2 is SNEGSKA (reference sequence). The CDR3: CSARDGFRDTLNQPQHF. Here the CDR3 DNA reads TGCAGTGCTAGAGATGGGTTTAGAGACACCCTTAATCAGCCCCAGCATTTT.

The rearrangement uses TRBV7-3 and TRBJ2-7, with 7 bases lining up with TRBD2. The CDR3 runs to 15 residues. Germline CDR1 and CDR2: SGHTA and FQGTGA. The trim removed 5 bases at V and 3 bases at J, leaving 10 bases unmatched. The CDR3 protein is CASSPSGGSDYEQYF. The CDR3 region has the DNA TGTGCCAGCAGCCCCTCTGGCGGGAGTGACTACGAGCAGTACTTC. The full variable domain, with the rest looked up from reference TRBV7-3 and TRBJ2-7, is GAGVSQTPSNKVTEKGKYVELRCDPISGHTALYWYRQSLGQGPEFLIYFQGTGAADDSGLPNDRFFAVRPEGSVSTLKIQRTERGDSAVYLCASSPSGGSDYEQYFGPGTRLTVT.

A remark on this clonotype: Being one base from a much bigger clone, this may be a read error. V usage is TRBV2 and J usage is TRBJ2-7; no definite D call. From germline, CDR1 is SNHLY and CDR2 FYNNEI. Trimming took off 6 bases at V and 4 bases at J, with 13 bases between the two ends. The CDR3 extends over 13 amino acids. The CDR3 DNA reads TGTGCCAGCAGCCACGGGCCTCTATACGAGCAGTACTTC. As protein: CASSHGPLYEQYF.

This clonotype was seen repeatedly, ten times or more. V gene TRBV2 combines with J gene TRBJ2-1; D is perhaps TRBD1 or TRBD2 (5 bases each). Germline CDR1 reads SNHLY; CDR2 reads FYNNEI. The CDR3 is 16 amino acids. The V and J ends lost 2 bases and 7 bases respectively, with 18 bases between them. CDR3 bases: TGTGCCAGCAGTGAATCGGGGACCGTACCAGAGAATGAGCAGTTCTTC. It is translated as CASSESGTVPENEQFF.

This clonotype was counted between two and nine times. This sequence joins TRBV4-2 and TRBJ2-5, with 10 nucleotides matching TRBD2. The germline gives CDR1 LGHNA, CDR2 YNFKEQ. There are 18 residues in the CDR3. Trimming removed 1 base from V and 4 bases from J; junction bases left unmatched: 12. The CDR3 loop reads CASSQGHERRLAGETQYF. The CDR3 DNA follows: TGTGCCAGCAGCCAAGGACATGAACGCCGACTAGCGGGAGAGACCCAGTACTTC.

This rearrangement joins TRBV7-9 to TRBJ2-3; D possibly uses TRBD1 or TRBD2 (5 bases each). With 3 bases removed from V and 6 bases from J, the gap between germline ends came to 13 bases. Looked up from germline, CDR1 is SEHNR and CDR2 is FQNEAQ (reference sequence). The CDR3 is made up of 14 amino acids. In DNA, the CDR3 is TGTGCCAGCAGCTTGTTCCGGGACCCCGATACGCAGTATTTT. Its protein is CASSLFRDPDTQYF.

This clonotype was seen ten or more times. This chain uses TRBV27 with TRBJ1-5; unclear D gene. The CDR3 consists of 14 residues. CDR1 and CDR2 (germline): MNHEY, SMNVEV (reference sequence). Trimming removed 3 bases from V and 3 bases from J, with 9 bases in between. CDR3 residues: CASSLRSINQPQHF. The CDR3 DNA follows: TGTGCCAGCAGTTTGAGATCTATCAATCAGCCCCAGCATTTT.

This clonotype has a count of ten or more. V gene TRBV7-2 combines with J gene TRBJ2-7, with D possibly being TRBD1 (6 bases). The CDR3 covers 15 residues. Germline assignment: CDR1 SGHTA and CDR2 FQGNSA. Trimming took off 1 base at V and 1 base at J, with 11 bases between the two ends. The DNA of the CDR3 is TGTGCCAGCAGCTTAGACAGGGCATTATCCTACGAGCAGTACTTC. Its translation is CASSLDRALSYEQYF.

In this sample, this clonotype turned up many times. The chain combines TRBV5-1 with TRBJ2-1; perhaps TRBD1 as D (5 bases). The CDR3 extends over 14 amino acids. The V gene lost 0 bases and the J gene lost 3 bases, with 7 bases spanning the gap. Germline CDR1 is SGHRS and CDR2 is YFSETQ. For the CDR3, the DNA is TGCGCCAGCAGCTTGGGACAGATCTACAATGAGCAGTTCTTC. Its translation: CASSLGQIYNEQFF.

This clonotype was detected many times. J is TRBJ1-6 and V is TRBV7-2, with D unclear. Germline CDR1 SGHTA, CDR2 FQGNSA. The CDR3 covers 16 residues. V shed 1 base and J shed 7 bases, with 14 bases lying between them. CDR3 coding DNA: TGTGCCAGCAGCTTAGAATCCCCCGGGTTCAATTCACCCCTCCACTTT. Encoded protein: CASSLESPGFNSPLHF.

This clonotype was seen a few times. The gene calls are TRBV9 and TRBJ2-5, with D perhaps assigned TRBD1 or TRBD2 (5 bases each). Germline V gene sequence: CDR1 SGDLS, CDR2 YYNGEE. The CDR3 is made up of 15 amino acids. Deletions cut 3 bases from V and 7 bases from J, with 19 bases between. The CDR3 DNA reads TGTGCCAGCAGCGCAGGTCTCGGGGCTCGGGGGACCCAGTACTTC. Translating gives CASSAGLGARGTQYF. Based on the CDR3 plus reference TRBV9 and TRBJ2-5, the full variable domain is DSGVTQTPKHLITATGQRVTLRCSPRSGDLSVYWYQQSLDQGLQFLIQYYNGEERAKGNILERFSAQQFPDLHSELNLSSLELGDSALYFCASSAGLGARGTQYFGPGTRLLVL.

The J gene is TRBJ1-5, the V gene TRBV28; D unclear. Germline CDR1 reads MDHEN; CDR2 reads SYDVKM. The ends were cut back, 8 bases at V and 4 bases at J, with 9 bases in the middle. The CDR3 is made up of 12 amino acids. This CDR3 is CASEAWNQPQHF. The CDR3 DNA reads as TGTGCCAGCGAGGCCTGGAATCAGCCCCAGCATTTT.

This clonotype was picked up many times. V is TRBV6-1 and J is TRBJ1-1; a weak D match, TRBD1 (6 bases). The CDR3 spans 13 residues. Trimming removed 8 bases from V and 3 bases from J, with 13 bases in between. Germline V gene data show CDR1 as MNHNS and CDR2 as SASEGT. The CDR3 coding sequence is TGTGCCAGCGCGGAGACAGGATACACTGAAGCTTTCTTT. Its translation: CASAETGYTEAFF.

This clonotype has ten or more counts. The J gene is TRBJ2-2, the V gene TRBV24-1; TRBD1 agrees at 9 bases. The V gene's germline CDR1 is KGHDR and CDR2 SFDVKD. The CDR3 extends over 20 amino acids. The V segment lost 1 base and the J segment 6 bases; nucleotides outside the gene matches: 17. The CDR3 DNA sequence: TGTGCCACCAGTGATTTCCCCGGGACAGGGAATAGCGGTGTGGCCGGGGAGCTGTTTTTT. Encoded protein: CATSDFPGTGNSGVAGELFF.